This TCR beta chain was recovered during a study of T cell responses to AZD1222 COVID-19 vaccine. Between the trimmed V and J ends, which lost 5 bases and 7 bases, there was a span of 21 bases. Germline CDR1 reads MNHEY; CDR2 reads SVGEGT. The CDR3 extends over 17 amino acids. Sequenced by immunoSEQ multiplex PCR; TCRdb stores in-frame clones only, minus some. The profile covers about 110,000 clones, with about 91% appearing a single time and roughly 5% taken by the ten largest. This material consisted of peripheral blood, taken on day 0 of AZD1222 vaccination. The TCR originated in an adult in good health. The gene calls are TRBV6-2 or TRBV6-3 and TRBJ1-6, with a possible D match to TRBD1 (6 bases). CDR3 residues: CASSLSKGVKGNSPLHF. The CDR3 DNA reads TGTGCCAGCAGTCTATCGAAGGGGGTCAAAGGAAATTCACCCCTCCACTTT.